This is a list of T cell receptor beta chains from one sample in a study of blood T cell repertoires in COVID-19. Using immunoSEQ multiplex PCR, the repertoire was profiled, and TCRdb retains in-frame clones only, with some absent. The table has hundreds of thousands of clones, 85% to 90% seen once. What was sequenced was peripheral blood. The receptor set was obtained from a woman aged 40 to 50 who had recovered from COVID-19. CDR3s include the opening cysteine and the closing phenylalanine or tryptophan. D genes are given only for firm matches. Size values are once, few and many counts, or a class for expanded clones, and some rows have none.

CASSLVRDRGMNEQFF,TGTGCCAGCAGCTTAGTTCGGGACAGGGGTATGAATGAGCAGTTCTTC,TRBV7-6,TRBD1,TRBJ2-1,once
CASSSDGQAQYF,TGTGCCAGCAGCTCAGACGGCCAGGCCCAGTACTTC,TRBV7-9,NA,TRBJ2-5,NA
CASSGITTGFGGYTF,TGTGCCAGCAGCGGAATAACCACAGGGTTTGGTGGCTACACCTTC,TRBV9,NA,TRBJ1-2,NA
CASSLIVGAGEKLFF,TGTGCCAGCAGCTTAATCGTGGGGGCTGGGGAAAAACTGTTTTTT,TRBV13,NA,TRBJ1-4,NA
CASSGGTGSLSEAFF,TGTGCCAGCAGTGGCGGGACAGGCAGCCTGTCTGAAGCTTTCTTT,TRBV2,TRBD1,TRBJ1-1,NA
CASSFWQGGSPLHF,TGTGCCAGCAGTTTCTGGCAGGGAGGGTCACCCCTCCACTTT,TRBV27,NA,TRBJ1-6,NA
CASSESGGSNTGELFF,TGTGCCAGCAGTGAAAGCGGGGGCTCGAACACCGGGGAGCTGTTTTTT,TRBV6-1,TRBD2,TRBJ2-2,NA
CASSYQPRPGNTIYF,TGTGCCAGCAGTTACCAACCGCGGCCTGGAAACACCATATATTTT,TRBV6-5,NA,TRBJ1-3,NA
CSVVRDRGFAEAFF,TGCAGCGTTGTACGGGACAGGGGTTTTGCTGAAGCTTTCTTT,TRBV29-1,TRBD1,TRBJ1-1,NA
CASSVLQARSLNEQFF,TGTGCCAGCAGCGTATTACAGGCCCGGAGCCTCAATGAGCAGTTCTTC,TRBV9,NA,TRBJ2-1,once
CASSRLAGGLDTQYF,TGTGCCAGCAGCCGACTAGCGGGGGGGTTAGATACGCAGTATTTT,TRBV6-5,TRBD2,TRBJ2-3,NA
CATSDSRTSDDLDTDTQYF,TGTGCCACCAGTGATTCGAGGACTAGCGATGATCTGGACACAGATACGCAGTATTTT,TRBV24-1,TRBD2,TRBJ2-3,NA
CASSYSIQVPHF,TGTGCCAGCAGTTACTCGATACAGGTACCCCACTTC,TRBV6-5,NA,TRBJ1-2,NA
CASSPPHSYEQYF,TGTGCCAGTAGTCCCCCCCACTCCTACGAGCAGTACTTC,TRBV19,NA,TRBJ2-7,NA
CASRGGISEKLFF,TGTGCCAGCCGGGGGGGAATAAGTGAAAAACTGTTTTTT,TRBV7-9,NA,TRBJ1-4,NA
CASSLYRRQETQYF,TGTGCCAGCAGCTTGTACAGGCGCCAAGAGACCCAGTACTTC,TRBV5-6,NA,TRBJ2-5,NA
CASRGQVESEFPSGANVLTF,TGCGCCAGCCGGGGACAGGTGGAGTCCGAGTTCCCCTCTGGGGCCAACGTCCTGACTTTC,TRBV5-1,TRBD1,TRBJ2-6,NA
CASSSGQGFNYGYTF,TGTGCCAGCAGCTCCGGACAGGGATTCAACTATGGCTACACCTTC,TRBV7-2,TRBD1,TRBJ1-2,NA
CASSASRQGRDYGYTF,TGTGCCAGCAGTGCTAGTCGACAGGGGAGGGACTATGGCTACACCTTC,TRBV2,TRBD1,TRBJ1-2,NA
CAISEVGEQFF,TGTGCCATCAGTGAGGTCGGGGAGCAGTTCTTC,TRBV10-3,NA,TRBJ2-1,NA
CATTFSGEGNTEAFF,TGTGCCACCACGTTCAGCGGGGAGGGCAACACTGAAGCTTTCTTT,TRBV19,NA,TRBJ1-1,NA
CASSGQAEGCTF,TGTGCCAGCAGTGGACAGGCCGAGGGGTGCACCTTC,TRBV2,NA,TRBJ1-2,NA
CASSPYTGYEQYF,TGTGCCAGCAGCCCCTACACAGGGTACGAGCAGTACTTC,TRBV5-6,NA,TRBJ2-7,once
CASSGTGGSQPQHF,TGTGCCAGCAGTGGGACAGGGGGTAGTCAGCCCCAGCATTTT,TRBV2,TRBD1,TRBJ1-5,NA
CATSGTLNTEAFF,TGTGCCACCAGCGGGACTTTGAACACTGAAGCTTTCTTT,TRBV15,NA,TRBJ1-1,NA
CASSEGSGGARDTQYF,TGTGCCAGCAGTGAAGGTAGCGGGGGGGCCAGAGATACGCAGTATTTT,TRBV6-4,TRBD2,TRBJ2-3,NA
CASSYVIGRRIGEQYF,TGTGCCAGCAGTTATGTCATCGGGCGGAGGATAGGGGAGCAGTACTTC,TRBV6-2/TRBV6-3,NA,TRBJ2-7,NA
CASSSPGTRDTEAFF,TGTGCCAGCAGCTCTCCAGGGACTAGGGACACTGAAGCTTTCTTT,TRBV5-5,NA,TRBJ1-1,NA
CASSYLGQTYGYTF,TGTGCCAGCAGTTACCTCGGACAGACCTATGGCTACACCTTC,TRBV6-2/TRBV6-3,NA,TRBJ1-2,few
CAIARGHNEKLFF,TGTGCCATCGCTCGGGGACATAATGAAAAACTGTTTTTT,TRBV10-3,NA,TRBJ1-4,NA
CASSFRTGGANTEAFF,TGTGCCAGCAGCTTCAGGACAGGGGGAGCTAATACTGAAGCTTTCTTT,TRBV7-9,TRBD1,TRBJ1-1,once
CASSRPGGSESYEQYF,TGCGCCAGCAGCCGACCGGGAGGGTCCGAATCCTACGAGCAGTACTTC,TRBV5-1,TRBD2,TRBJ2-7,NA
CAIMIGGADTQYF,TGTGCCATCATGATTGGGGGCGCAGATACGCAGTATTTT,TRBV10-3,NA,TRBJ2-3,NA
CASSQRTDNTEAFF,TGTGCCAGCAGCCAGCGGACGGATAACACTGAAGCTTTCTTT,TRBV6-5,NA,TRBJ1-1,once
CASSMDPRRGTNEKLFF,TGTGCCAGTAGTATGGATCCGCGGAGGGGAACTAATGAAAAACTGTTTTTT,TRBV19,NA,TRBJ1-4,NA
CAISRRGNRPDTQYF,TGTGCCATCAGCAGGCGGGGGAATCGCCCCGATACGCAGTATTTT,TRBV10-3,TRBD2,TRBJ2-3,NA
CATSSLGTATGELFF,TGTGCCACCAGCAGCCTCGGGACAGCAACCGGGGAGCTGTTTTTT,TRBV15,TRBD1,TRBJ2-2,NA
CASGLGVGRHQETQYF,TGTGCTAGTGGTTTGGGGGTTGGCAGGCACCAAGAGACCCAGTACTTC,TRBV12-5,NA,TRBJ2-5,NA
CASRAVYNEQFF,TGTGCCAGCAGGGCCGTCTACAATGAGCAGTTCTTC,TRBV27,NA,TRBJ2-1,NA
CASSPLGAGLYGYTF,TGTGCCAGCAGCCCACTGGGGGCAGGCCTTTATGGCTACACCTTC,TRBV9,NA,TRBJ1-2,few
CASSQERETQYF,TGTGCCAGCTCACAAGAGCGGGAGACCCAGTACTTC,TRBV18,NA,TRBJ2-5,NA
CAWRGGEFYGYTF,TGTGCCTGGAGAGGGGGGGAATTCTATGGCTACACCTTC,TRBV30,NA,TRBJ1-2,NA
CASSYGGTGGSYEQYF,TGTGCCAGCAGTTACGGAGGGACAGGGGGCTCCTACGAGCAGTACTTC,TRBV6-5,TRBD1,TRBJ2-7,NA
CASSQQTGGEQYF,TGTGCCAGCAGCCAACAAACGGGGGGCGAGCAGTACTTC,TRBV9,TRBD2,TRBJ2-7,NA
CASSPPHDYLTGELFF,TGTGCCAGTAGCCCCCCACACGACTACCTCACCGGGGAGCTGTTTTTT,TRBV19,NA,TRBJ2-2,NA
CAWRATARGWYEQYF,TGTGCCTGGAGGGCCACCGCCAGGGGTTGGTACGAGCAGTACTTC,TRBV30,NA,TRBJ2-7,NA